Below, one TCR beta chain is given with its context. These data are taken from a study of blood T cell repertoires in COVID-19. The protocol was immunoSEQ multiplex PCR, while the TCRdb copy is restricted to in-frame clones and leaves out a portion. Of around 100,000 clones in the sample, roughly 80% were seen once. This CDR3 comprises 17 residues. CDR1 LNHNV and CDR2 YYDKDF come from the germline V gene (reference sequence). V gave up 0 bases and J gave up 8 bases; unmatched junction bases: 8. The clonotype was recovered from a human donor in a cohort sampled during active COVID-19. The J gene is TRBJ1-6, the V gene TRBV15; 9 bases align to TRBD1. The sequencing input was peripheral blood. The CDR3 is CATSRDWLGQGYSPLHF. The CDR3 nucleotides are TGTGCCACCAGCAGAGATTGGTTAGGACAGGGGTATTCACCCCTCCACTTT.